This TCR beta chain originates from a study of blood T cell repertoires in COVID-19. Study details: Both acute and convalescent COVID-19 samples were obtained from the United States, Italy and Spain. PBMCs, B-cell-depleted T cells, or T cells provided the cDNA or gDNA that made up the material.

The Seattle patients, enrolled during active infection, were followed longitudinally. From germline, CDR1 is SGHTA and CDR2 FQGNSA. With 0 bases clipped from V and 8 bases from J, the junction kept 10 bases outside the gene matches. CDR3 length: 18 residues. In the source study's methods: By means of reference gene primer amplification, nucleated cell counts were estimated. The data were produced by immunoSEQ multiplex PCR, yet TCRdb's version contains in-frame clones alone and is incomplete. From that table come the V and J calls and clone size; the DNA was used to work out D and trimming. The table shows about 44,000 clones, with approximately 90% occurring only once.

The sequenced sample consisted of peripheral blood. The sequence was obtained from a man in his fifties with COVID-19, enrolled during active disease. The chain couples TRBV7-2 to TRBJ2-3, with 14 bases lining up with TRBD2. CDR3 nucleotide sequence: TGTGCCAGCAGCTTAGCTTCCGCGGGACTAGCGGGAGTGGGTACGCAGTATTTT. Protein sequence: CASSLASAGLAGVGTQYF.